This T cell receptor beta chain was recovered during a study of T cell responses to AZD1222 COVID-19 vaccine. Regarding this clone: Its antigen is not known.

This CDR3 has 16 amino acids. V shed 0 bases and J shed 5 bases, with 16 bases lying between them. CDR1 and CDR2 (germline): SGHTA, FQGNSA. Produced via immunoSEQ multiplex PCR; TCRdb's table is partial and in-frame only. The data show 150,000 or so clones, roughly 87% seen once. Study-wide findings and caveats: Spike-specific TCR depth and breadth grew after two AZD1222 doses. There were mostly white British donors and more females than males, and clonal diversity was possibly underestimated. Nearly half of the spike-specific TCRs reportedly recognize variant regions that carry no mutations.

The chain couples TRBV7-2 to TRBJ1-2; D is perhaps TRBD1 (5 bases). The sequence was obtained from an adult in good health. Sample: peripheral blood, taken on day 0 of AZD1222 vaccination. The CDR3: CASSLAGGASRYGYTF. CDR3 nucleotide sequence: TGTGCCAGCAGCTTAGCGGGCGGGGCCTCTCGGTATGGCTACACCTTC.